One and the same sample provided the 11 T cell receptor beta chains below, sequenced in a study of cytomegalovirus exposure and HLA in healthy donors. It was with 60 Vbeta and 13 Jbeta primers that the PCR ran. Sequenced by immunoSEQ multiplex PCR; TCRdb stores in-frame clones only, minus some. The sample includes under 200,000 clones. Sequencing was carried out using PBMCs. These receptors came from a man younger than 45 in good health and CMV-seronegative.

The chain carries TRBV7-2 and TRBJ2-7, with 14 bases identical to TRBD2. Germline loops: CDR1 SGHTA, CDR2 FQGNSA. CDR3 length: 16 amino acids. The junction had 9 bases not matched to a gene; V was cut back by 5 bases and J by 6 bases. The CDR3 loop reads CASSRTSGRLRVEQYF. The CDR3 DNA reads as TGTGCCAGCAGCAGGACTAGCGGGAGGCTTCGTGTCGAGCAGTACTTC.

The chain combines TRBV6-5 with TRBJ2-3; 8 bases align to TRBD1. Per the germline V gene, CDR1 is MNHEY and CDR2 is SVGAGI. The CDR3 spans 15 residues. V shed 5 bases, J shed 4 bases, and the junction held 8 bases outside the gene matches. The CDR3 DNA follows: TGTGCCAGCAGTCTTGGACAGGGCAGGGCAGATACGCAGTATTTT. The encoded protein is CASSLGQGRADTQYF.

The chain links TRBV6-1 to TRBJ2-1, with TRBD1 as a possible D gene (7 bases). Germline-derived CDR1 and CDR2 are MNHNS and SASEGT. The CDR3 runs to 15 residues. The ends were cut back, 6 bases at V and 5 bases at J, with 17 bases in the middle. The CDR3 nucleotides are TGTGCCAGCAGCGACCAGGGGGGTCGGGACAATGAGCAGTTCTTC. It is translated as CASSDQGGRDNEQFF.

The rearrangement joins TRBV7-7 to TRBJ2-2; 7 positions match TRBD1. The germline gives CDR1 SSHAT, CDR2 FNYEAQ (reference sequence). This CDR3 is 16 amino acids long. The V gene end was trimmed by 5 bases and the J gene end by 7 bases; junction bases not matched to a gene: 13. The CDR3 DNA reads as TGTGCCAGCAGCCCAGTCGGGACAGTAGGTCTCGGGGAGCTGTTTTTT. Its protein is CASSPVGTVGLGELFF.

This rearrangement joins TRBV7-9 to TRBJ1-3; a weak D match, TRBD1 (5 bases). CDR1 is SEHNR, CDR2 FQNEAQ, per germline (reference sequence). V lost 5 bases and J lost 0, with 17 bases in between. The CDR3 extends over 17 amino acids. The CDR3 loop is CASSPTVQVPSGNTIYF. In DNA form, the CDR3 reads TGTGCCAGCAGCCCTACGGTACAGGTTCCCTCTGGAAACACCATATATTTT. Complete variable domain (other parts from reference TRBV7-9 and TRBJ1-3): DTGVSQNPRHKITKRGQNVTFRCDPISEHNRLYWYRQTLGQGPEFLTYFQNEAQLEKSRLLSDRFSAERPKGSFSTLEIQRTEQGDSAMYLCASSPTVQVPSGNTIYFGEGSWLTVV.

The chain is built from TRBV9 and TRBJ2-7; 11 nucleotides match TRBD2. Germline V gene lookup returns CDR1 SGDLS and CDR2 YYNGEE. With 0 bases clipped from V and 2 bases from J, the junction kept 1 base outside the gene matches. The CDR3 is 15 amino acids. The CDR3 loop is CASSVGGLAAYEQYF. The DNA for the CDR3 is TGTGCCAGCAGCGTAGGGGGACTAGCGGCCTACGAGCAGTACTTC.

V usage is TRBV6-1 and J usage is TRBJ2-1; D is undetermined. The CDR3 is made up of 12 amino acids. Trimming removed 2 bases from V and 3 bases from J, with 2 bases in between. Germline values: CDR1 MNHNS, CDR2 SASEGT. The CDR3 DNA reads as TGTGCCAGCAGTGAATACTACAATGAGCAGTTCTTC. Protein: CASSEYYNEQFF.

The chain's CDR3 is CASSSYSDTQYF. CDR3 coding DNA: TGTGCCAGCAGTTCCTATAGCGATACGCAGTATTTT. This chain links TRBV27 with TRBJ2-3; no clear D gene. CDR3 length: 12 amino acids. V was pared by 4 bases and J by 6 bases, with 8 bases between. CDR1 and CDR2 from the germline V gene are MNHEY and SMNVEV (reference sequence).

The chain links TRBV5-1 to TRBJ2-3; no reliable D call. There are 12 residues in the CDR3. Germline CDR1 is SGHRS and CDR2 is YFSETQ. The V gene lost 2 bases and the J gene lost 2 bases, with 3 bases spanning the gap. The DNA for the CDR3 is TGCGCCAGCAGCTTACACACAGATACGCAGTATTTT. Its translation: CASSLHTDTQYF.

V usage is TRBV5-4 and J usage is TRBJ1-4, with D tentatively TRBD1 (5 bases). The V end lost 1 base, the J end lost 8 bases, and 12 bases lay between the germline ends. Germline CDR1 SGHNT, CDR2 YYREEE (reference sequence). The CDR3 runs to 14 residues. The CDR3 loop is CASSLPQGGEKLFF. The DNA of the CDR3 is TGTGCCAGCAGCTTGCCCCAGGGAGGGGAAAAACTGTTTTTT.

This rearrangement joins TRBV6-1 to TRBJ2-4; 10 nucleotides line up with TRBD1. Germline CDR1 reads MNHNS; CDR2 reads SASEGT. CDR3 length: 15 amino acids. V was clipped by 5 bases and J by 6 bases; unmatched bases: 7. The CDR3 DNA sequence: TGTGCCAGCAGTTTCGAGCGGGACAGGGGAAACATTCAGTACTTC. Its translation: CASSFERDRGNIQYF.